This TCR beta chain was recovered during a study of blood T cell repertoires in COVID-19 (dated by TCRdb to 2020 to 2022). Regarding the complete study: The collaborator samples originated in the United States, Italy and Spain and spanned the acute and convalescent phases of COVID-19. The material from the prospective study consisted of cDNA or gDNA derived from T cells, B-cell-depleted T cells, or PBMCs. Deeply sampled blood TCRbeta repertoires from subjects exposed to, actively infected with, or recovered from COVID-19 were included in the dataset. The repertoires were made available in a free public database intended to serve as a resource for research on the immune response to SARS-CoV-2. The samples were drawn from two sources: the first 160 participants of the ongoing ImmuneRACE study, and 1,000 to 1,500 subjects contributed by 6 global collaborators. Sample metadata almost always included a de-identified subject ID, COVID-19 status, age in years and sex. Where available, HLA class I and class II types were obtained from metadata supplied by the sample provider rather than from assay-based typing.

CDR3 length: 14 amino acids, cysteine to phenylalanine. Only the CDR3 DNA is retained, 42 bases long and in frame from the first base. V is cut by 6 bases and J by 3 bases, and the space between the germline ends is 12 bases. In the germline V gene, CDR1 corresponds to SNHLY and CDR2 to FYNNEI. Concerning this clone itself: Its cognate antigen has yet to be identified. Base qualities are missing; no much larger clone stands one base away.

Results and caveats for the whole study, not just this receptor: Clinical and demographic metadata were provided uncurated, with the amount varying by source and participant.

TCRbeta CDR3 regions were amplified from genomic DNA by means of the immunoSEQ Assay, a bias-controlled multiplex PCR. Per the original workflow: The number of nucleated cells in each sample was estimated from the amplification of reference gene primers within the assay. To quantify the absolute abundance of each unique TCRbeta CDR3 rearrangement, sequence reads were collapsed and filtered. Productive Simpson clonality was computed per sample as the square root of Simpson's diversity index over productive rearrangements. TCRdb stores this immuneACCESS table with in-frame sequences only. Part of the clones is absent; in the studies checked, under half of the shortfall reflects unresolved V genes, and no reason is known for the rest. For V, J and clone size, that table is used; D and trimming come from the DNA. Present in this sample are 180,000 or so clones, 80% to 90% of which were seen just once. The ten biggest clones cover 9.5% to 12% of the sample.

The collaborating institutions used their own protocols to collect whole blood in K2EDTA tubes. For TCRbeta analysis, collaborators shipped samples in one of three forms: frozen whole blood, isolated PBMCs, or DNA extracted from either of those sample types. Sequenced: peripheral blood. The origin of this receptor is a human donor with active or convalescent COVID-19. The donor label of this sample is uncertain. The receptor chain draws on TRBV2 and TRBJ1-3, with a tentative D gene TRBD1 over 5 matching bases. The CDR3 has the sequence CASSVGVFGNTIYF. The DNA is TGTGCCAGCAGCGTAGGGGTCTTTGGAAACACCATATATTTT.